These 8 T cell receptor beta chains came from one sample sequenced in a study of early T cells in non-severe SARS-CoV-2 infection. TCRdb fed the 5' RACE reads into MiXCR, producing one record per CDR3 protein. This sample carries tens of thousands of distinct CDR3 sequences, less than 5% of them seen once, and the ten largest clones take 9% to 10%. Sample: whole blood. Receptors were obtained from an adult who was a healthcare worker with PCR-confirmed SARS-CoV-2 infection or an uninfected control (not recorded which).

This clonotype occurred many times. CDR3 nucleotides: TGCAGTGCTAGAGATCGCAAGGGTTGGGGCTATGGCTACACCTTC. It encodes CSARDRKGWGYGYTF. The chain links TRBV20-1 to TRBJ1-2; D not resolved. This CDR3 spans 15 amino acids. With 0 bases removed from V and 4 bases from J, the gap between germline ends came to 15 bases. Germline V CDR1 and CDR2: DFQATT, SNEGSKA (reference sequence).

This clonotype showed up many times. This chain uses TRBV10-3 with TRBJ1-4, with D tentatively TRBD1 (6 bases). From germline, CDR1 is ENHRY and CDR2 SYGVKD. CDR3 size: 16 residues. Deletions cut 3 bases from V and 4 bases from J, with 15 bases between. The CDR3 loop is CAISESGGMGNEKLFF. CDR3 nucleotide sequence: TGTGCCATCAGTGAATCCGGGGGCATGGGTAATGAAAAACTGTTTTTT.

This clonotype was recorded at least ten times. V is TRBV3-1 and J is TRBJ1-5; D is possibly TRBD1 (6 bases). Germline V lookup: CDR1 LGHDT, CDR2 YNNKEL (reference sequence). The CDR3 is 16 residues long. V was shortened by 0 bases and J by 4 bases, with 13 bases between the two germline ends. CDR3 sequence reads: CASSQDGLGANQPQHF. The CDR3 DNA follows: TGTGCCAGCAGCCAAGATGGATTGGGGGCGAATCAGCCCCAGCATTTT.

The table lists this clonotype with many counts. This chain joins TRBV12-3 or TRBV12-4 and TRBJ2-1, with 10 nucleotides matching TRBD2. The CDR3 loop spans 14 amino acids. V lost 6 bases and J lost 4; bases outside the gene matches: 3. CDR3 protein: CASRRTSGYNEQFF. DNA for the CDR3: TGTGCCAGCAGACGGACTAGCGGATACAATGAGCAGTTCTTC.

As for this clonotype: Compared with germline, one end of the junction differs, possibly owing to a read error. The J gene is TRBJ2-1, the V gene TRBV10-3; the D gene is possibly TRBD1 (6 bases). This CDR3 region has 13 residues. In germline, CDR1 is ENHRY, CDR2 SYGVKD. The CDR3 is CAISESGASRGGF. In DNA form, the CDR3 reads TGTGCCATCAGTGAGTCAGGCGCGTCACGAGGGGGCTTC.

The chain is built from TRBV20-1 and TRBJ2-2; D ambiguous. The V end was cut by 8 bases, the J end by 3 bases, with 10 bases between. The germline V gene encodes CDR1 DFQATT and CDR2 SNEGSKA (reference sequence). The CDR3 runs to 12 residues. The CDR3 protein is CSPLTDTGELFF. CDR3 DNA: TGCAGTCCTCTGACTGACACCGGGGAGCTGTTTTTT.

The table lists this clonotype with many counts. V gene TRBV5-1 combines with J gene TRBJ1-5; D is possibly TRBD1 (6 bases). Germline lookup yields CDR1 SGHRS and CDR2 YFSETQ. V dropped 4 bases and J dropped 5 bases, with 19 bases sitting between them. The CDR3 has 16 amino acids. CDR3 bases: TGCGCCAGCAGCCCGGAGGGGGGCGCAGGGTATCAGCCCCAGCATTTT. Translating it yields CASSPEGGAGYQPQHF.

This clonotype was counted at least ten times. The CDR3 nucleotides are TGTGCCAGCAGTTGGGGACTGCGGGATCAGCCCCAGCATTTT. Translation gives CASSWGLRDQPQHF. V usage is TRBV12-3 or TRBV12-4 and J usage is TRBJ1-5; the D gene is possibly TRBD1 (5 bases). The CDR3 is 14 residues long. Trimming pared 4 bases from V and 5 bases from J, leaving 12 bases between.